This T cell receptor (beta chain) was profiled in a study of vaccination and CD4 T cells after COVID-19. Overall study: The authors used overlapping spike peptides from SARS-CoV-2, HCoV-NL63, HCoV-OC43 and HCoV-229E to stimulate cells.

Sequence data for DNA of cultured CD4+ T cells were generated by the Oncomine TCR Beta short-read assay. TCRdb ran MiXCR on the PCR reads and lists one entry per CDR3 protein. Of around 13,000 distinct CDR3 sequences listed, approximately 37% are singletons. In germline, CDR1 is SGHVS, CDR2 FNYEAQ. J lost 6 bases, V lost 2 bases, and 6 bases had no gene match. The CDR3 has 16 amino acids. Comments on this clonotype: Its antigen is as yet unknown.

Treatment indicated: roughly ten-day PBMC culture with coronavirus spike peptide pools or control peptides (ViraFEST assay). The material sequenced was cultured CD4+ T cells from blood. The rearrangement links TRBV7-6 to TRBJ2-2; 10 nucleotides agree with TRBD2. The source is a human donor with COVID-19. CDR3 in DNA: TGTGCCAGCAGCTTAAATAGAGCGGGGGGGTCCGGGGAGCTGTTTTTT. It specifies CASSLNRAGGSGELFF.